The T cell receptor beta chain under discussion was sequenced for a study of shared clonotypes between healthy human individuals. Study-level results: When naive CD4 clonotypes were compared across several donors, roughly 4.9% were shared.

With regard to this clone: Antigen: not known.

Assay: immunoSEQ multiplex PCR; the TCRdb copy retains only in-frame clones and omits some. The sample carries millions of clones, roughly 92% recorded once. Trimming pared 2 bases from V and 6 bases from J, leaving 16 bases between. The CDR3 sequence is 15 residues long. CDR1 is MNHNS and CDR2 is SASEGT in the germline V gene. The sequenced material came from naive CD4+ T cells sorted from blood. Subset of the sample: CD45RA+ positively selected. The chain is built from TRBV6-1 and TRBJ1-2, with a tentative D call TRBD1 (5 bases). The receptor's source is a man aged 18 to 30 in good health. CDR3 protein: CASSETPGRIDGYTF. CDR3 in DNA: TGTGCCAGCAGTGAAACCCCAGGGCGCATTGATGGCTACACCTTC.